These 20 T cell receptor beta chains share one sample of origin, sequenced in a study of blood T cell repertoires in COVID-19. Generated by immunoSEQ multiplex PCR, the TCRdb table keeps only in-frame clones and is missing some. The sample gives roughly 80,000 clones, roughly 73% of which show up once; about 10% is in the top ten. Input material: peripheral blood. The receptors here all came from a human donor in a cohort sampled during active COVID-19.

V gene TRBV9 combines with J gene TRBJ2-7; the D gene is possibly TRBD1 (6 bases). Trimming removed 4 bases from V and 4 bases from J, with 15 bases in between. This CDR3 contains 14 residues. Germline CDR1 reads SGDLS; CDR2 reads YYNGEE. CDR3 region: CASSPETGWYEQYF. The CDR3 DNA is TGTGCCAGCAGCCCAGAAACAGGGTGGTACGAGCAGTACTTC.

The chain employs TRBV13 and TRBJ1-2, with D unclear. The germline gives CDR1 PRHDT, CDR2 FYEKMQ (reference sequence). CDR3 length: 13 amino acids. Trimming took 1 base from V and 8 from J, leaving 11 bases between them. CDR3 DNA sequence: TGTGCCAGCAGCTTAGTATTAGGGAGCGGCTACACCTTC. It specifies CASSLVLGSGYTF.

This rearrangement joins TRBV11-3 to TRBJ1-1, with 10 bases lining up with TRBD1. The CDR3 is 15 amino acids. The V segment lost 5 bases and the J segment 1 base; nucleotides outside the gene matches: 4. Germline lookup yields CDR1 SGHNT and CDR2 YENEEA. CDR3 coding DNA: TGTGCCAGCAGCCCGGGACAGGGGAGGAACACTGAAGCTTTCTTT. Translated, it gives CASSPGQGRNTEAFF.

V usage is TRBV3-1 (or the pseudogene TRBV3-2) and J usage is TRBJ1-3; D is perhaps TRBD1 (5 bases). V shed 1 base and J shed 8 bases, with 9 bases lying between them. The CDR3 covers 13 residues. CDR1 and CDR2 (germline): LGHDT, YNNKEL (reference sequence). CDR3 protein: CASSQGLGDTIYF. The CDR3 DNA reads TGTGCCAGCAGCCAAGGTCTAGGGGACACCATATATTTT.

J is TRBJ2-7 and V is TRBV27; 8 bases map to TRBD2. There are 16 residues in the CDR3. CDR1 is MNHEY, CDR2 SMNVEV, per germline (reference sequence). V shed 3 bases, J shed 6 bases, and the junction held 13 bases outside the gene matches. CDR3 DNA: TGTGCCAGCAGTTTTACTAGCGGTTCCCAAAATGGCGAGCAGTACTTC. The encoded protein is CASSFTSGSQNGEQYF.

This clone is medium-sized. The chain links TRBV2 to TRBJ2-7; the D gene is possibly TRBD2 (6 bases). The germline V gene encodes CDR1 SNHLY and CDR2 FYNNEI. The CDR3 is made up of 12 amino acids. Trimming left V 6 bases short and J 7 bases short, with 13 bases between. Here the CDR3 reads CASREGMGEQYF. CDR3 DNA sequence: TGTGCCAGCAGGGAGGGAATGGGGGAGCAGTACTTC.

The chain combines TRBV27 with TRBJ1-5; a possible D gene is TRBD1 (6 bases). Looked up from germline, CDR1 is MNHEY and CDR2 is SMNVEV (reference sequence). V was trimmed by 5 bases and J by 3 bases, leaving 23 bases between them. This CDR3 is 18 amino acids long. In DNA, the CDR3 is TGTGCCAGCAGTCGCTCGCCGGTGCCAGGGGCTAACAATCAGCCCCAGCATTTT. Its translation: CASSRSPVPGANNQPQHF.

The chain's CDR3 is CSAEDSDRSGYTF. CDR3 bases: TGCAGCGCCGAGGACAGCGACAGGAGTGGCTACACCTTC. The chain combines TRBV29-1 with TRBJ1-2; perhaps TRBD1 as D (6 bases). This CDR3 is 13 amino acids long. Trimming pared 7 bases from V and 7 bases from J, leaving 19 bases between. Germline CDR1 reads SQVTM; CDR2 reads ANQGSEA. Variable domain in full (rest from reference TRBV29-1 and TRBJ1-2): SAVISQKPSRDICQRGTSLTIQCQVDSQVTMMFWYRQQPGQSLTLIATANQGSEATYESGFVIDKFPISRPNLTFSTLTVSNMSPEDSSIYLCSAEDSDRSGYTFGSGTRLTVV.

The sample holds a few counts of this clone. CDR3 protein: CAWSDRGPLLYSNQPQHF. The CDR3 coding sequence is TGTGCCTGGAGTGACAGGGGGCCACTCCTGTATAGCAATCAGCCCCAGCATTTT. The chain couples TRBV30 to TRBJ1-5; 9 bases are a match to TRBD1. The CDR3 sequence is 18 residues long. The germline CDR1 and CDR2 sequences are GTSNPN and SVGIG (reference sequence). V lost 1 base to trimming and J lost 0 bases; unmatched junction nucleotides: 10. Together with reference TRBV30 and TRBJ1-5, the CDR3 gives the full variable domain: SQTIHQWPATLVQPVGSPLSLECTVEGTSNPNLYWYRQAAGRGLQLLFYSVGIGQISSEVPQNLSASRPQDRQFILSSKKLLLSDSGFYLCAWSDRGPLLYSNQPQHFGDGTRLSIL.

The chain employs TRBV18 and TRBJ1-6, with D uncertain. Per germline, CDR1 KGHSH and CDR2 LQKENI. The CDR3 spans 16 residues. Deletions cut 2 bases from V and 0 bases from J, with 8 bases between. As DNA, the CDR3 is TGTGCCAGCTCACCAAGGGAGAGCTCCTATAATTCACCCCTCCACTTT. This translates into CASSPRESSYNSPLHF.

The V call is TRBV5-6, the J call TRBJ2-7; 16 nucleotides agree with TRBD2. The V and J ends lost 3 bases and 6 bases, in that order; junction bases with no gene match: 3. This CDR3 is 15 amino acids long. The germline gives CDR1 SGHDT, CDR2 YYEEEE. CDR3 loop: CASSWGLAGGSEQYF. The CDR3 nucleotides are TGTGCCAGCAGCTGGGGACTAGCGGGGGGGTCCGAGCAGTACTTC.

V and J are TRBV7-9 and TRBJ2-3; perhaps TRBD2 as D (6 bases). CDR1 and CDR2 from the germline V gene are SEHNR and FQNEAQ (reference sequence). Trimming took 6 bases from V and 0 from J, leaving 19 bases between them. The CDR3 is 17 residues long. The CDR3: CASRHPLPLASTDTQYF. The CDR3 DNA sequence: TGTGCCAGCAGACATCCCCTACCCCTAGCGAGCACAGATACGCAGTATTTT.

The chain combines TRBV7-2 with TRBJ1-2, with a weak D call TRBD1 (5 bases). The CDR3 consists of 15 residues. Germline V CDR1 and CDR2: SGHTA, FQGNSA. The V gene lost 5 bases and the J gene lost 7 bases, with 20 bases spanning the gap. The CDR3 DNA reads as TGTGCCAGCAGCCTGAGTACGGGAGGGGCGGGTGGCTACACCTTC. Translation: CASSLSTGGAGGYTF.

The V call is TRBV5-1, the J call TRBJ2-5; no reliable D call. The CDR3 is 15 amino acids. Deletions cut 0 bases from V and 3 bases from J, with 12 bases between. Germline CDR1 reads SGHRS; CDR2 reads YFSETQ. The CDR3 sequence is CASSLAWQAKETQYF. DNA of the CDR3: TGCGCCAGCAGCTTGGCCTGGCAGGCTAAAGAGACCCAGTACTTC.

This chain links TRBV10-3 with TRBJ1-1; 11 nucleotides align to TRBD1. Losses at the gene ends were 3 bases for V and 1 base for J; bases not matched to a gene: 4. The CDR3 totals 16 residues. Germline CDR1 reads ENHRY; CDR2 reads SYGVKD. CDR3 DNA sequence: TGTGCCATCAGTGAACGCGGGACAGGGGGGAACACTGAAGCTTTCTTT. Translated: CAISERGTGGNTEAFF.

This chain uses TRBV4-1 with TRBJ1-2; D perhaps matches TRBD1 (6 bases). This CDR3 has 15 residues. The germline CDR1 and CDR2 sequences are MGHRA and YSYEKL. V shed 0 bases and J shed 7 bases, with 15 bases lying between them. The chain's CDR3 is CASSQDKGGAPGYTF. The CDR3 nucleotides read TGCGCCAGCAGCCAAGATAAGGGGGGGGCGCCTGGCTACACCTTC.

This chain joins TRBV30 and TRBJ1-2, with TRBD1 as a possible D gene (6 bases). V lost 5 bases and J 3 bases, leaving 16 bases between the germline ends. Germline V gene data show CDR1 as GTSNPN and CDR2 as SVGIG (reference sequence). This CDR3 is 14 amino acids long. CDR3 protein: CAWSDPDRHYGYTF. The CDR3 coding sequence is TGTGCCTGGTCTGACCCGGACAGACACTATGGCTACACCTTC.

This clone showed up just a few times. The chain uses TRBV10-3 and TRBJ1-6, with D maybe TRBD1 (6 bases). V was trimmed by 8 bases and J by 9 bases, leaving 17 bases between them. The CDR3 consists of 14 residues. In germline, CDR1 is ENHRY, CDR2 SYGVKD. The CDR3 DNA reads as TGTGCCATCGCCCCGACCGCAGGGGCTTCACCCCTCCACTTT. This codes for CAIAPTAGASPLHF.

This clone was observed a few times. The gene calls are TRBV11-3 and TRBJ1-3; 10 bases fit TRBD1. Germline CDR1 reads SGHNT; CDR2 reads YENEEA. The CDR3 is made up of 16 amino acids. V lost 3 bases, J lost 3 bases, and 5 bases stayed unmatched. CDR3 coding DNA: TGTGCCAGCAGCTTTCGTGACAGGGGGCTTGGAAACACCATATATTTT. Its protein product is CASSFRDRGLGNTIYF. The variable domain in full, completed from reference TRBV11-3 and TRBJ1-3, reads EAGVVQSPRYKIIEKKQPVAFWCNPISGHNTLYWYLQNLGQGPELLIRYENEEAVDDSQLPKDRFSAERLKGVDSTLKIQPAELGDSAVYLCASSFRDRGLGNTIYFGEGSWLTVV.

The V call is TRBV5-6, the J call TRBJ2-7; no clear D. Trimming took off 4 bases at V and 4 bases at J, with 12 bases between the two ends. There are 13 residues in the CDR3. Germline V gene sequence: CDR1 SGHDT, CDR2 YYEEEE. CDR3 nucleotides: TGTGCCAGCAGCCGTCGGATAGCTTACGAGCAGTACTTC. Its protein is CASSRRIAYEQYF.